Listed here are 24 T cell receptor beta chains from one sample, sequenced in a study of blood T cell repertoires in COVID-19. Clones were read by immunoSEQ multiplex PCR, and TCRdb kept only the in-frame ones, dropping some. The sample includes 230,000 or so clones, approximately 84% seen only once; the top ten take about 1.9%. Input material: peripheral blood. The receptors come from a man aged 40-55 years with active or convalescent COVID-19.

V and J are TRBV19 and TRBJ2-1; D might be TRBD1 (6 bases). Per the germline V gene, CDR1 is LNHDA and CDR2 is SQIVND (reference sequence). V lost 2 bases to trimming and J lost 8 bases, with 16 bases between them. This CDR3 spans 15 amino acids. CDR3 bases: TGTGCCAGTAGTATACGCCAGGGGCCTGTAGATGAGCAGTTCTTC. It yields the protein CASSIRQGPVDEQFF.

The rearrangement uses TRBV6-5 and TRBJ1-4, with 7 bases lining up with TRBD1. From germline, CDR1 is MNHEY and CDR2 SVGAGI. The CDR3 extends over 12 amino acids. The CDR3 protein is CHESRDSEKLFF. CDR3 sequence (DNA): TGTCACGAGAGTAGGGACAGTGAAAAACTGTTTTTT.

The rearrangement joins TRBV5-1 to TRBJ2-3, with 11 positions matching TRBD2. Trimming removed 3 bases from V and 3 bases from J; junction bases left unmatched: 6. Per germline, CDR1 SGHRS and CDR2 YFSETQ. CDR3 length: 16 residues. CDR3 coding DNA: TGCGCCAGCAGCTCGAGGACTAGCGGGCAGACAGATACGCAGTATTTT. Its translation: CASSSRTSGQTDTQYF. The full variable domain, with the rest looked up from reference TRBV5-1 and TRBJ2-3, is KAGVTQTPRYLIKTRGQQVTLSCSPISGHRSVSWYQQTPGQGLQFLFEYFSETQRNKGNFPGRFSGRQFSNSRSEMNVSTLELGDSALYLCASSSRTSGQTDTQYFGPGTRLTVL.

V is TRBV10-1 and J is TRBJ2-5; 9 bases agree with TRBD1. The CDR3 extends over 14 amino acids. The trim removed 4 bases at V and 5 bases at J, leaving 5 bases unmatched. Germline CDR1 and CDR2: WNHNN and SYGVQD (reference sequence). The CDR3 region is CASSGGTGQETQYF. The DNA for the CDR3 is TGCGCCAGCAGTGGGGGGACAGGGCAGGAGACCCAGTACTTC.

The chain has TRBV6-5 and TRBJ2-7; D might be TRBD1 (6 bases). V lost 7 bases and J lost 0, with 16 bases in between. CDR1 is MNHEY and CDR2 is SVGAGI in the germline V gene. The CDR3 runs 15 residues. The CDR3 DNA is TGTGCCAGCACCTTAGGGGGATCGAGCTCCTACGAGCAGTACTTC. Translation: CASTLGGSSSYEQYF.

The chain employs TRBV27 and TRBJ1-6; TRBD1 is a possible D gene (5 bases). The ends were cut back, 8 bases at V and 9 bases at J, with 23 bases in the middle. From germline, CDR1 is MNHEY and CDR2 SMNVEV (reference sequence). The CDR3 spans 16 residues. CDR3 amino acids: CASQTFQAGGGSPLHF. In nucleotides, the CDR3 is TGTGCCAGCCAAACCTTCCAAGCGGGGGGGGGTTCACCCCTCCACTTT.

This chain uses TRBV5-1 with TRBJ2-1; possibly TRBD1 for D (6 bases). Germline lookup yields CDR1 SGHRS and CDR2 YFSETQ. The ends were cut back, 0 bases at V and 0 bases at J, with 10 bases in the middle. The length of the CDR3 is 16 residues. The CDR3 coding sequence is TGCGCCAGCAGCTTGGGGGGGCGTAGCTCCTACAATGAGCAGTTCTTC. Protein sequence: CASSLGGRSSYNEQFF.

The chain carries TRBV28 and TRBJ2-1; 10 bases agree with TRBD2. V lost 4 bases to trimming and J lost 6 bases; unmatched junction nucleotides: 9. Germline-derived CDR1 and CDR2 are MDHEN and SYDVKM. The CDR3 runs 16 residues. CDR3 amino acids: CASSSINSGGANEQFF. CDR3 DNA: TGTGCCAGCAGTTCCATAAACAGCGGGGGGGCCAATGAGCAGTTCTTC.

V is TRBV2 and J is TRBJ2-6; D may be TRBD1 (6 bases). The CDR3 extends over 15 amino acids. From germline, CDR1 is SNHLY and CDR2 FYNNEI. V lost 8 bases and J lost 0, with 11 bases in between. The CDR3 sequence is CASGQLSSGANVLTF. The CDR3 DNA reads as TGTGCCAGCGGACAGCTTTCCTCTGGGGCCAACGTCCTGACTTTC.

This rearrangement joins TRBV7-3 to TRBJ1-6; D is unresolved. The CDR3 has 14 amino acids. With 3 bases removed from V and 4 bases from J, the gap between germline ends came to 7 bases. Germline loops: CDR1 SGHTA, CDR2 FQGTGA. The chain's CDR3 is CASSFGDYNSPLHF. CDR3 nucleotide sequence: TGTGCCAGCAGCTTCGGAGATTATAATTCACCCCTCCACTTT.

CDR3 amino acids: CASSPDGQGGSRQYF. The DNA for the CDR3 is TGTGCCAGCTCACCCGATGGGCAGGGAGGATCCCGGCAGTACTTC. The chain employs TRBV18 and TRBJ2-7, with D possibly TRBD2 on 6 matching bases. The CDR3 consists of 15 residues. Germline lookup yields CDR1 KGHSH and CDR2 LQKENI. V lost 3 bases and J 9 bases, leaving 21 bases between the germline ends.

The genes are TRBV27 and TRBJ1-5; tentatively, D is TRBD1 (6 bases). The CDR3 extends over 14 amino acids. V was pared by 2 bases and J by 6 bases, with 11 bases between. Germline CDR1 and CDR2: MNHEY and SMNVEV (reference sequence). The CDR3 DNA reads as TGTGCCAGCAGTTTACAGGGGAGCGGTCAGCCCCAGCATTTT. This encodes CASSLQGSGQPQHF.

The chain is built from TRBV29-1 and TRBJ2-7; TRBD1 agrees at 7 bases. Trimming took 5 bases from V and 3 from J; bases not matched to a gene: 7. CDR1 and CDR2 from the germline V gene are SQVTM and ANQGSEA. The CDR3 consists of 13 residues. CDR3 in amino acids: CSVIGTADYEQYF. The CDR3 DNA is TGCAGCGTTATAGGGACAGCCGACTACGAGCAGTACTTC.

The CDR3, as DNA: TGTGCCAGCAGTTCACAGGGATATGGTCGCATGAACACTGAAGCTTTCTTT. This encodes CASSSQGYGRMNTEAFF. The chain combines TRBV28 with TRBJ1-1, with D possibly TRBD1 on 6 matching bases. This CDR3 comprises 17 residues. Trimming cost V 4 bases and J 0 bases, with 18 bases left between them. From germline, CDR1 is MDHEN and CDR2 SYDVKM.

The rearrangement joins TRBV7-9 to TRBJ1-3, with 7 bases lining up with TRBD1. This CDR3 spans 14 amino acids. In germline, CDR1 is SEHNR, CDR2 FQNEAQ (reference sequence). V shed 7 bases, J shed 3 bases, and the junction held 6 bases outside the gene matches. The CDR3 reads CASIHGQDGNTIYF. In DNA form, the CDR3 reads TGTGCCAGCATCCACGGACAGGATGGAAACACCATATATTTT.

This clone appeared once. The chain joins TRBV28 to TRBJ2-2; tentative D call: TRBD2 (5 bases). V was pared by 8 bases and J by 2 bases, with 18 bases between. The CDR3 sequence is 16 residues long. CDR1 is MDHEN and CDR2 is SYDVKM in the germline V gene. The CDR3 sequence: CASSTTFRTNTGELFF. The CDR3 nucleotides read TGTGCCAGCTCCACTACTTTCAGGACTAACACCGGGGAGCTGTTTTTT.

The CDR3 DNA reads TGTGCCAGCAGTTTAGGCGGACAGGCGATGAATTCACCCCTCCACTTT. Protein: CASSLGGQAMNSPLHF. The chain has TRBV27 and TRBJ1-6; 7 positions match TRBD1. From germline, CDR1 is MNHEY and CDR2 SMNVEV (reference sequence). The CDR3 runs to 16 residues. The V and J ends lost 2 bases and 7 bases, in that order; junction bases with no gene match: 8.

J is TRBJ2-2 and V is TRBV27, with D perhaps TRBD1 (6 bases). Trimming took off 6 bases at V and 6 bases at J, with 17 bases between the two ends. Germline CDR1 is MNHEY and CDR2 is SMNVEV (reference sequence). The CDR3 covers 15 residues. The CDR3 protein is CASSLELGGAGELFF. The CDR3 DNA reads TGTGCCAGCAGCCTAGAACTAGGGGGTGCCGGGGAGCTGTTTTTT.

This clone was recorded once. The V gene is TRBV12-3 or TRBV12-4, the J gene TRBJ1-1, with D unresolved. The CDR3 has 13 amino acids. V was clipped by 7 bases and J by 4 bases, with 13 bases between them. This chain's CDR3 is CASTRRGGTEAFF. The DNA for the CDR3 is TGTGCCAGCACCCGACGGGGTGGCACTGAAGCTTTCTTT.

This sequence joins TRBV2 and TRBJ1-2, with a possible D match to TRBD1 (5 bases). The V gene's germline CDR1 is SNHLY and CDR2 FYNNEI. The CDR3 runs to 13 residues. V lost 4 bases and J 4 bases, leaving 10 bases between the germline ends. CDR3 nucleotide sequence: TGTGCCAGCAGTGCTTCAGGGCGCTATGGCTACACCTTC. Residues: CASSASGRYGYTF. The full variable domain, with the rest looked up from reference TRBV2 and TRBJ1-2, is EPEVTQTPSHQVTQMGQEVILRCVPISNHLYFYWYRQILGQKVEFLVSFYNNEISEKSEIFDDQFSVERPDGSNFTLKIRSTKLEDSAMYFCASSASGRYGYTFGSGTRLTVV.

This clone was found once. The chain employs TRBV12-5 and TRBJ1-5; 8 nucleotides align to TRBD1. Germline CDR1 is LGHNT and CDR2 is FRNRAP. Trimming removed 4 bases from V and 7 bases from J; junction bases left unmatched: 9. CDR3 length: 15 residues. The CDR3 DNA reads as TGTGCTAGTGGTTCGACGGACAGGGAAGGACAGCCCCAGCATTTT. Protein: CASGSTDREGQPQHF.

This chain links TRBV27 with TRBJ2-2; no clear D. CDR1 and CDR2 from the germline V gene are MNHEY and SMNVEV (reference sequence). Between the trimmed V and J ends, which lost 5 bases and 1 base, there was a span of 5 bases. CDR3 length: 13 residues. CDR3 bases: TGTGCCAGCAGTGTCATGAACACCGGGGAGCTGTTTTTT. This translates into CASSVMNTGELFF.

The count of this clone is one. The chain recombines TRBV18 with TRBJ1-2, with D uncertain. Per the germline V gene, CDR1 is KGHSH and CDR2 is LQKENI. The CDR3 runs to 13 residues. Trimming shortened V by 4 bases and J by 4 bases, and 10 bases separated the two germline ends. In nucleotides, the CDR3 is TGTGCCAGCTCACACCAAGAGCTCTATGGCTACACCTTC. Its translation: CASSHQELYGYTF. Based on the CDR3 plus reference TRBV18 and TRBJ1-2, the full variable domain is NAGVMQNPRHLVRRRGQEARLRCSPMKGHSHVYWYRQLPEEGLKFMVYLQKENIIDESGMPKERFSAEFPKEGPSILRIQQVVRGDSAAYFCASSHQELYGYTFGSGTRLTVV.

The V call is TRBV12-3 or TRBV12-4, the J call TRBJ2-7, with D possibly being TRBD1 (6 bases). CDR3 length equals 13 residues. V dropped 5 bases and J dropped 0 bases, with 8 bases sitting between them. The CDR3 loop is CASSKDSSYEQYF. In nucleotides, the CDR3 is TGTGCCAGCAGTAAGGACAGCTCCTACGAGCAGTACTTC.